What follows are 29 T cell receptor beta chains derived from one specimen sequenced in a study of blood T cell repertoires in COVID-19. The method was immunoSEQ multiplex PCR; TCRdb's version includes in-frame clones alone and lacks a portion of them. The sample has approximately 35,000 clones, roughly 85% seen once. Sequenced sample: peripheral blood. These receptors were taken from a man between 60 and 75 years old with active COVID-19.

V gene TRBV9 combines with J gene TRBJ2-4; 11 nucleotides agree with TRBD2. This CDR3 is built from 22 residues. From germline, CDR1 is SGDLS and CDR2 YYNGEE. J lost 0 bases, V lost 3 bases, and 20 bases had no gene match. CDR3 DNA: TGTGCCAGCAGCGGAGATGGGGGGCTGACTAGCGGGACAGAGGGAGCCAAAAACATTCAGTACTTC. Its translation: CASSGDGGLTSGTEGAKNIQYF.

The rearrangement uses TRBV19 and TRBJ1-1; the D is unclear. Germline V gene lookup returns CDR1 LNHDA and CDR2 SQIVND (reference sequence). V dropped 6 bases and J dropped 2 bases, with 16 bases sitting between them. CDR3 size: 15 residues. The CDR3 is CASRYSSTGNTEAFF. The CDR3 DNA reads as TGTGCCAGTAGGTATAGTTCGACGGGAAACACTGAAGCTTTCTTT.

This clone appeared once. The CDR3 is CASSASGRNTGELFF. The CDR3 DNA reads as TGTGCCAGCAGCGCTAGCGGGCGAAACACCGGGGAGCTGTTTTTT. The chain joins TRBV27 to TRBJ2-2; the match to TRBD2 covers 8 bases. The CDR3 extends over 15 amino acids. The germline V gene has CDR1 MNHEY and CDR2 SMNVEV (reference sequence). Trimming removed 6 bases from V and 2 bases from J; junction bases left unmatched: 5.

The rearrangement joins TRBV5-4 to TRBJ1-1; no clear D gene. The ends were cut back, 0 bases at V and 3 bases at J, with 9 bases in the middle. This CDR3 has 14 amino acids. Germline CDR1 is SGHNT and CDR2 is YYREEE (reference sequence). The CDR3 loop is CASSLEAADTEAFF. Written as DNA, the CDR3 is TGTGCCAGCAGCTTGGAGGCGGCGGACACTGAAGCTTTCTTT. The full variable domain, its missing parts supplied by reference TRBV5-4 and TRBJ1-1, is ETGVTQSPTHLIKTRGQQVTLRCSSQSGHNTVSWYQQALGQGPQFIFQYYREEENGRGNFPPRFSGLQFPNYSSELNVNALELDDSALYLCASSLEAADTEAFFGQGTRLTVV.

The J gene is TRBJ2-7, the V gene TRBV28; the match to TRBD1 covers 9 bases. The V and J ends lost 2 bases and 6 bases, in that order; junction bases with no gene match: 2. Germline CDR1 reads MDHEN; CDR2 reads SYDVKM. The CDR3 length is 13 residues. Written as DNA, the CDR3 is TGTGCCAGCAGTTTACTGACAGGGGGCGAGCAGTACTTC. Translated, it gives CASSLLTGGEQYF.

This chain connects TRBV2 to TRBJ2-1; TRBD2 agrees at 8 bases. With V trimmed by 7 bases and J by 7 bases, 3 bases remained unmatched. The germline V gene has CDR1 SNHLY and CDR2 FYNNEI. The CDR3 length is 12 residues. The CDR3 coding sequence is TGTGCCAGCAAAGCGGGAGAAAATGAGCAGTTCTTC. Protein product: CASKAGENEQFF.

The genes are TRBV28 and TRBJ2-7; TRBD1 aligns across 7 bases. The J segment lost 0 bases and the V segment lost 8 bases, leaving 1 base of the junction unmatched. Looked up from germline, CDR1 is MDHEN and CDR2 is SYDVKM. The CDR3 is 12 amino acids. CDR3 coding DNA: TGTGCCAGCTGGGACAGCTCCTACGAGCAGTACTTC. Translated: CASWDSSYEQYF.

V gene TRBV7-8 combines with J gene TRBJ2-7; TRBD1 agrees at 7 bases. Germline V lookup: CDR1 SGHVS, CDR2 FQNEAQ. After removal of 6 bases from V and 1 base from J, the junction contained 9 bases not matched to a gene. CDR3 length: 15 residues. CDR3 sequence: CASRPRQGRSYEQYF. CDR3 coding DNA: TGTGCCAGCAGGCCGAGACAGGGAAGGTCCTACGAGCAGTACTTC.

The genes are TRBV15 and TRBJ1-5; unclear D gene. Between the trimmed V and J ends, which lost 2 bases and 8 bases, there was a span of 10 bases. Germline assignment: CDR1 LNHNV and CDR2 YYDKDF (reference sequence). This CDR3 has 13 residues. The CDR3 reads CATSRTHGEPQHF. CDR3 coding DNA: TGTGCCACCAGCAGAACTCACGGGGAGCCCCAGCATTTT.

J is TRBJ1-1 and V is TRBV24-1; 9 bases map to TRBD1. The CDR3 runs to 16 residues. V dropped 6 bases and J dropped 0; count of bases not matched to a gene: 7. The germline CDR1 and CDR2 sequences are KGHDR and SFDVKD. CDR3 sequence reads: CATSSGQGSVNTEAFF. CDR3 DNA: TGTGCCACCAGTTCTGGACAGGGGAGTGTGAACACTGAAGCTTTCTTT.

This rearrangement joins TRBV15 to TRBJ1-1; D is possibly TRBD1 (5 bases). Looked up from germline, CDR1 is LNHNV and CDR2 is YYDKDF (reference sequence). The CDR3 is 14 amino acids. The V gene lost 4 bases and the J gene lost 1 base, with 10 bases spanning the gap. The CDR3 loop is CATSKGVANTEAFF. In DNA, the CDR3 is TGTGCCACCAGCAAAGGGGTCGCGAACACTGAAGCTTTCTTT.

The CDR3 protein is CASSLIRGSGKYEQFF. The CDR3 DNA reads TGTGCCAGCAGCTTAATTCGCGGGAGCGGGAAATATGAGCAGTTCTTC. The V and J genes are TRBV7-3 and TRBJ2-1, with 7 bases that match TRBD2. V trimming: 1 base; J trimming: 8 bases; junction bases outside the gene matches: 11. The CDR3 consists of 16 residues. Germline V gene data show CDR1 as SGHTA and CDR2 as FQGTGA.

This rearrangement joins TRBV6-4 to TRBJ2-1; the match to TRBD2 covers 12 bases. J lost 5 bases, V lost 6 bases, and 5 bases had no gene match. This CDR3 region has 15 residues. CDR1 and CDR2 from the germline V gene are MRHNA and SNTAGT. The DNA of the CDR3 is TGTGCCAGCAGCCCGCTAGCGGGAGGGGACAATGAGCAGTTCTTC. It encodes CASSPLAGGDNEQFF.

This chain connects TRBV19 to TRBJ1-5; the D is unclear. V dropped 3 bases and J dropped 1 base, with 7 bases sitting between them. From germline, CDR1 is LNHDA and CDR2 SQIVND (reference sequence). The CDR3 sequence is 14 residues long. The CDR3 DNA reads TGTGCCAGTAGTATCGGCAGGAGCAATCAGCCCCAGCATTTT. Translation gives CASSIGRSNQPQHF.

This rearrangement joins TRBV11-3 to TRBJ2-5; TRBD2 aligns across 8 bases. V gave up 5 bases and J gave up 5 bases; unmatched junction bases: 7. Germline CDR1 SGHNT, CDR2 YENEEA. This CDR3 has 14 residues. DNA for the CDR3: TGTGCCAGCAGCAAGCGGGGGAAGGAGGAGACCCAGTACTTC. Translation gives CASSKRGKEETQYF.

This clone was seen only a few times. CDR3 sequence (DNA): TGTGCCAGCAGCTCGGGGGGACTAGCGGGGGACCGAGGTGAGCAGTTCTTC. This translates into CASSSGGLAGDRGEQFF. The chain carries TRBV7-7 and TRBJ2-1; 14 nucleotides line up with TRBD2. This CDR3 is built from 17 residues. CDR1 and CDR2 (germline): SSHAT, FNYEAQ (reference sequence). The V segment lost 4 bases and the J segment 9 bases; nucleotides outside the gene matches: 11.

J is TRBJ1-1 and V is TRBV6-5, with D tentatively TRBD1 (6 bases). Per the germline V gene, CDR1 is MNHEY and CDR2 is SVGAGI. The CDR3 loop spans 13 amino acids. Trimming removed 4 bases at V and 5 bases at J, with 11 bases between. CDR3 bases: TGTGCCAGCAGTTGGGGGCTCAGGACTGAAGCTTTCTTT. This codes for CASSWGLRTEAFF.

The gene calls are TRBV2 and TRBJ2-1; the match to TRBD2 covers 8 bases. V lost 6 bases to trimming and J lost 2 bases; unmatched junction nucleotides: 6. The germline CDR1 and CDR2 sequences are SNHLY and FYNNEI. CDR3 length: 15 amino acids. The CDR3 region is CASRISGSAYNEQFF. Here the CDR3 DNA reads TGTGCCAGCAGGATAAGCGGGAGCGCCTACAATGAGCAGTTCTTC.

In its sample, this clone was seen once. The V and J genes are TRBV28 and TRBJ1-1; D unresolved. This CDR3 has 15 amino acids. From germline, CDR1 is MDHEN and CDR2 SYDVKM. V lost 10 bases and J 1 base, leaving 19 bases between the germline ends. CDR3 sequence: CATSPYQTPNTEAFF. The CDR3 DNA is TGTGCCACCTCCCCCTACCAGACACCGAACACTGAAGCTTTCTTT.

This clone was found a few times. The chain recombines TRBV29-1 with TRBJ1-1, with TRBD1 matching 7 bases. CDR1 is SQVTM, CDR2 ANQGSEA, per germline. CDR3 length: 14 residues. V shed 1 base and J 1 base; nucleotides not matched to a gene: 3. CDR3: CSVEGGGGNTEAFF. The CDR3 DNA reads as TGCAGCGTTGAAGGAGGGGGCGGGAACACTGAAGCTTTCTTT. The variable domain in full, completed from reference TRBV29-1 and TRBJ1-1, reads SAVISQKPSRDICQRGTSLTIQCQVDSQVTMMFWYRQQPGQSLTLIATANQGSEATYESGFVIDKFPISRPNLTFSTLTVSNMSPEDSSIYLCSVEGGGGNTEAFFGQGTRLTVV.

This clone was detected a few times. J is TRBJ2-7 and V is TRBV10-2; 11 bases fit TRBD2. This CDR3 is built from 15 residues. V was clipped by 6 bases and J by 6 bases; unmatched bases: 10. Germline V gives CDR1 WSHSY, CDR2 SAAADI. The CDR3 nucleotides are TGCGCCAGCAGGGACCCCGGACTAGCGGGCGGCGAGCAGTACTTC. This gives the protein CASRDPGLAGGEQYF.

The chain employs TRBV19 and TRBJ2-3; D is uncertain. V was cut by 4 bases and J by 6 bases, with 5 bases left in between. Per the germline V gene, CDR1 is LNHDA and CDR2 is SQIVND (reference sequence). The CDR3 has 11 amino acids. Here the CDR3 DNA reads TGTGCCAGTAGTACTACGGATACGCAGTATTTT. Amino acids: CASSTTDTQYF.

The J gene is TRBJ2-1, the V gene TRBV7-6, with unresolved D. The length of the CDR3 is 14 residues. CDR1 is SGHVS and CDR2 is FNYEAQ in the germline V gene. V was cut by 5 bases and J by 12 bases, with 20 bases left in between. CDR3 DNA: TGTGCCAGCAGCCCGACCATCCTAGGTACAATGCAGTTCTTC. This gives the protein CASSPTILGTMQFF.

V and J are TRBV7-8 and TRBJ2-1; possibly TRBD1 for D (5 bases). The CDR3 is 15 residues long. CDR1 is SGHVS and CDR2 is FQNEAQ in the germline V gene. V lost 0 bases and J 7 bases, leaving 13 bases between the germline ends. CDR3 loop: CASSLAQGLGNEQFF. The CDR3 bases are TGTGCCAGCAGCTTAGCGCAGGGCCTTGGGAATGAGCAGTTCTTC.

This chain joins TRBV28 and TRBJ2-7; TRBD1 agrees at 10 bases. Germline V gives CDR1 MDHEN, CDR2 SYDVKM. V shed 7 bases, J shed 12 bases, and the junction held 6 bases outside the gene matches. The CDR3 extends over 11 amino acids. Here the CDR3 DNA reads TGTGCCAGCACGCCGGACAGGGGGTTGTACTTC. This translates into CASTPDRGLYF.

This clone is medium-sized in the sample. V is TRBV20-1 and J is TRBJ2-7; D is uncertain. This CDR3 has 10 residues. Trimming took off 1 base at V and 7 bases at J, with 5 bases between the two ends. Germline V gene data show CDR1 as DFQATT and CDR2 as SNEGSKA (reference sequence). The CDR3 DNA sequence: TGCAGTGCTAGAGGAGAGGAGCAGTACTTC. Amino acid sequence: CSARGEEQYF.

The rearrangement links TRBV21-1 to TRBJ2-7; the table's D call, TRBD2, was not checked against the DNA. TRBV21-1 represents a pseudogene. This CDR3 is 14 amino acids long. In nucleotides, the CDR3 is TGTGCCAGCAGCAATTTGGGACTAGCGTACGAGCAGTACGTC. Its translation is CASSNLGLAYEQYV.

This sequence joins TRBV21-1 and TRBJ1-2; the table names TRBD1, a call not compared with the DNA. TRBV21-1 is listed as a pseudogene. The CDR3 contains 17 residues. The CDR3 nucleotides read TGTGCCAGCAGCAACCATAGAGGACAGGGGAGTAGCTTTGGCTACACCTTC. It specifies CASSNHRGQGSSFGYTF.

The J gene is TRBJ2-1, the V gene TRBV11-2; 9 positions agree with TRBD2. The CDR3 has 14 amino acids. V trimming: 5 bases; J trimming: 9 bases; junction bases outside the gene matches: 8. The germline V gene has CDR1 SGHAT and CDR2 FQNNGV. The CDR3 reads CASSPAGTSLEQFF. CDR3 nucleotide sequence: TGTGCCAGCAGCCCAGCTGGGACTAGCCTTGAGCAGTTCTTC.